This T cell receptor (beta chain) was captured by sequencing in a study of metastatic and nonmetastatic thyroid tumors. On the study more broadly: Comparison of repertoires was carried out across blood and tumor or nodule tissue from malignant and benign thyroid patients. General study findings and limits: Relative to benign nodules, malignant thyroid tumors were reportedly characterized by significantly elevated TCR beta diversity in blood and tumor.

Germline assignment: CDR1 SGHAT and CDR2 FQNNGV. Trimming shortened V by 3 bases and J by 3 bases, and 13 bases separated the two germline ends. The CDR3 is 15 amino acids. Each patient came to thyroid surgery without any prior treatment (of any kind). In the original analysis: Built for papillary thyroid cancer, a distant-metastasis classifier drew on CDR3 differences across clinicopathological groups. With MiXCR, TCRdb reprocessed the PCR reads. The V and J calls come from TCRdb's annotation, not from the publication. This repertoire shows around 20,000 clones, around 19% found once; its top ten account for about 26%. In this sample, this clone turned up many times. Its matching antigen is unknown.

This sequence joins TRBV11-2 and TRBJ2-3, with a possible D match to TRBD1 (6 bases). Source material: blood. The receptor's source is a female donor with papillary thyroid cancer or a benign thyroid nodule (not recorded which). Some clones in this sample may be carry-over from other donors' samples. The CDR3 loop reads CASSFDRQGTDTQYF. The DNA for the CDR3 is TGTGCCAGCAGCTTCGATCGGCAGGGGACAGATACGCAGTATTTT.